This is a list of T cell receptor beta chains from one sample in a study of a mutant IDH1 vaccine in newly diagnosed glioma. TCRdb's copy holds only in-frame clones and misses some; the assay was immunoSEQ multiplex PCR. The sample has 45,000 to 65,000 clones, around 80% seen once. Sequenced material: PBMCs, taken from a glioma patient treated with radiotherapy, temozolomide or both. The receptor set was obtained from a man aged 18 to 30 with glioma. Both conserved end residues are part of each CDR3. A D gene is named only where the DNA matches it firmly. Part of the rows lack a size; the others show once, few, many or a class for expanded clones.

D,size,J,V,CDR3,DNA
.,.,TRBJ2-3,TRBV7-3,CASSSTLVATQYF,TGTGCCAGCAGCTCTACCTTGGTCGCCACGCAGTATTTT
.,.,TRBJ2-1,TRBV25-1,CASSTYNEQFF,TGTGCCAGCAGTACCTACAATGAGCAGTTCTTC
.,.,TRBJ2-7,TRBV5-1,CASSPPVGRGSAEQYF,TGCGCCAGCAGCCCCCCGGTCGGGCGGGGATCTGCCGAGCAGTACTTC
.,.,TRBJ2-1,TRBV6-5,CASKEATSQEQFF,TGTGCCAGCAAAGAAGCCACTAGTCAAGAGCAGTTCTTC
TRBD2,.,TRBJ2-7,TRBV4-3,CASSQTLAGEGAEQYF,TGCGCCAGCAGCCAAACCCTAGCGGGAGAGGGCGCCGAGCAGTACTTC
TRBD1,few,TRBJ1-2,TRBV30,CAWSSSGGGGYTF,TGTGCCTGGAGTAGTTCAGGGGGCGGTGGCTACACCTTC
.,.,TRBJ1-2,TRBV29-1,CSVERGLYGYTF,TGCAGCGTTGAGCGGGGGCTCTATGGCTACACCTTC
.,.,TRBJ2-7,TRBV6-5,CASSHQGGDRGEQYF,TGTGCCAGCTCCCACCAAGGGGGGGACCGAGGCGAGCAGTACTTC
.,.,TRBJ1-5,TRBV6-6,CASSHLGANQPQHF,TGTGCCAGCAGTCACCTCGGGGCCAATCAGCCCCAGCATTTT
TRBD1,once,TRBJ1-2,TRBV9,CASSGGQGWEGYTF,TGTGCCAGCAGCGGGGGACAGGGATGGGAAGGCTACACCTTC
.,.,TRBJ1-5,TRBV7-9,CASSFGRDQPQHF,TGTGCCAGCAGCTTTGGCCGCGATCAGCCCCAGCATTTT
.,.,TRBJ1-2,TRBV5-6,CASSDLQGNNYGYTF,TGTGCCAGCAGCGACCTACAGGGAAATAACTATGGCTACACCTTC
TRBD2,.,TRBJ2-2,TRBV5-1,CASSQGLAGISGELFF,TGCGCCAGCAGCCAGGGACTAGCGGGAATATCCGGGGAGCTGTTTTTT
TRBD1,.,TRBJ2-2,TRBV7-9,CASSLDRGTGELFF,TGTGCCAGCAGCTTAGACAGGGGCACCGGGGAGCTGTTTTTT
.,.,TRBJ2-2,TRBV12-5,CASGLVGDGELFF,TGTGCTAGTGGTTTGGTAGGCGACGGGGAGCTGTTTTTT
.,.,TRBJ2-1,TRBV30,CAWSVRGFRAFTNEQFF,TGTGCCTGGAGTGTACGAGGGTTCCGGGCTTTTACGAATGAGCAGTTCTTC